The 3 T cell receptor beta chains presented below share a single source sample, sequenced in a study of blood T cell repertoires in COVID-19. Assay: immunoSEQ multiplex PCR; the TCRdb copy retains only in-frame clones and omits some. The data contain some 200,000 clones, roughly 88% of them singletons. Sequencing input: peripheral blood. These receptors all stem from a woman aged 40-49 years who had recovered from COVID-19.

This clone has just a few counts. V gene TRBV3-1 (or the pseudogene TRBV3-2) combines with J gene TRBJ2-1, with 9 bases aligning to TRBD1. Trimming took 5 bases from V and 2 from J; bases not matched to a gene: 7. The CDR3 is 16 amino acids. From germline, CDR1 is LGHDT and CDR2 YNNKEL (reference sequence). CDR3 in DNA: TGTGCCAGCAGCTCCCAGGACAGGGGCGCCTACAATGAGCAGTTCTTC. Amino acid sequence: CASSSQDRGAYNEQFF.

This rearrangement joins TRBV10-3 to TRBJ1-1, with a tentative D call TRBD1 (6 bases). Germline CDR1 is ENHRY and CDR2 is SYGVKD. V lost 2 bases and J lost 4, with 14 bases in between. This CDR3 is 15 amino acids long. The CDR3 is CAISEILGASTEAFF. The CDR3 region has the DNA TGTGCCATCAGTGAGATCTTGGGGGCGAGCACTGAAGCTTTCTTT.

The chain recombines TRBV7-9 with TRBJ1-3; no clear D. The CDR3 sequence is 13 residues long. Trimming took off 11 bases at V and 4 bases at J, with 15 bases between the two ends. Germline V gene data show CDR1 as SEHNR and CDR2 as FQNEAQ (reference sequence). The CDR3 reads CAATKSGGNTIYF. The CDR3 DNA reads TGTGCCGCGACAAAAAGCGGGGGAAACACCATATATTTT.